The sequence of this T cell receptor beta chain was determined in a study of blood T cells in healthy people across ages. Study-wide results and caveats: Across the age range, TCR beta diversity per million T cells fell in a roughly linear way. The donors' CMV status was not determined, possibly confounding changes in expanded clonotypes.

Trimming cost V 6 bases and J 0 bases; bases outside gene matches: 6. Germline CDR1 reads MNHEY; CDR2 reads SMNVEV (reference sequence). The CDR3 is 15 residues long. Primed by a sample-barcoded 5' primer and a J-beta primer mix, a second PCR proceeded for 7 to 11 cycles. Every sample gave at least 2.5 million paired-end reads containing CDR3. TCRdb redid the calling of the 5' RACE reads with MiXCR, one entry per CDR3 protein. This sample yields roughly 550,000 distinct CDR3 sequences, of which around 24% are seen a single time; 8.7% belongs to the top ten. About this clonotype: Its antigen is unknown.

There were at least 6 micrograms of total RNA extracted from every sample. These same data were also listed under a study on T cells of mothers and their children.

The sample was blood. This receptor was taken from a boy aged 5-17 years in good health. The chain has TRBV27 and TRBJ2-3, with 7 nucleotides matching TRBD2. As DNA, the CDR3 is TGTGCCAGCAGCCCGCAGGGAGGGAGCACAGATACGCAGTATTTT. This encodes CASSPQGGSTDTQYF.